This TCR beta chain was recorded in a study of Ad26.COV2.S vaccination and SARS-CoV-2 variants. CDR3 length equals 15 residues. Germline-derived CDR1 and CDR2 are LNHDA and SQIVND (reference sequence). V lost 6 bases to trimming and J lost 4 bases, with 13 bases between them. Data came from immunoSEQ multiplex PCR; TCRdb stores just in-frame clones and leaves some out. The repertoire has 500,000 or so clones, approximately 90% of them found once; the top ten carry 9.5% to 15%. Treatment of the sample: 15 to 20 received Ad26.COV2.S at low or high dose, single or two shots; several received placebo; per-sample allocation not given. Day 63 after the first vaccine or placebo injection was the time point for sampling.

This TCR came from a person between 18 and 59 years old who received the Ad26.COV2.S COVID-19 vaccine or a placebo. The chain employs TRBV19 and TRBJ2-6; tentative D call: TRBD1 (6 bases). Source: peripheral blood, taken in a trial of Ad26.COV2.S vaccine versus placebo. For the CDR3, the DNA is TGTGCCAGTAGACCCATCGGGACAGGGGCCAACGTCCTGACTTTC. This codes for CASRPIGTGANVLTF. Filled out from reference TRBV19 and TRBJ2-6, the complete variable domain reads DGGITQSPKYLFRKEGQNVTLSCEQNLNHDAMYWYRQDPGQGLRLIYYSQIVNDFQKGDIAEGYSVSREKKESFPLTVTSAQKNPTAFYLCASRPIGTGANVLTFGAGSRLTVL.